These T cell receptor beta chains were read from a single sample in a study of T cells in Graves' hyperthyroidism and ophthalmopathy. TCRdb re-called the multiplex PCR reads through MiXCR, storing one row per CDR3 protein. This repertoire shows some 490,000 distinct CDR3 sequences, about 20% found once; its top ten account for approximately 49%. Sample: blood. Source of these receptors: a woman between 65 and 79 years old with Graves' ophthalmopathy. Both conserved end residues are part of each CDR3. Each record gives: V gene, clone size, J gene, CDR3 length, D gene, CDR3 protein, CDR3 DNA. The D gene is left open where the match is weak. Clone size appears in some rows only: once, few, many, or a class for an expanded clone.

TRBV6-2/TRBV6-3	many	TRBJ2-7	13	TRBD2	CASKLAGTYEQYF	TGTGCCAGCAAACTAGCGGGAACCTACGAGCAGTACTTC
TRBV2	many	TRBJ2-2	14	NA	CASSDRWNTGELFF	TGTGCCAGCAGTGATCGCTGGAACACCGGGGAGCTGTTTTTT
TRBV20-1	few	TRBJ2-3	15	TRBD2	CSARADGRATDTQYF	TGCAGTGCTAGGGCTGACGGGAGGGCCACAGATACGCAGTATTTT
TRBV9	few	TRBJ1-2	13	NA	CASTAGPIYGYTF	TGTGCCAGCACCGCCGGGCCCATCTATGGCTACACCTTC
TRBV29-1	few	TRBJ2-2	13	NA	CSVRSQIGGELFF	TGCAGCGTACGAAGCCAGATAGGCGGGGAGCTGTTTTTT
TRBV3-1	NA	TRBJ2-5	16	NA	CASSPPFLAGRETQYF	TGTGCCAGCAGCCCCCCTTTTCTCGCAGGGCGGGAGACCCAGTACTTC
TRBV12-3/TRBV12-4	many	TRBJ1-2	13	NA	CASSLTANYGYTF	TGCGCCAGCAGCTTGACGGCTAACTATGGCTACACCTTC
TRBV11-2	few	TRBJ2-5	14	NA	CASSARTTSGAQYF	TGTGCCAGCAGCGCGAGGACTACCTCTGGGGCCCAGTACTTC
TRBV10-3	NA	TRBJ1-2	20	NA	CAISVEIQTFSGRTNYGYTF	TGTGCCATCAGTGTCGAGATACAAACCTTCTCCGGGAGAACTAACTATGGCTACACCTTC
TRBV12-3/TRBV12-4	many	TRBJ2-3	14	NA	CASSPSRGTDTQYF	TGTGCCAGCAGTCCGTCCAGGGGCACAGATACGCAGTATTTT
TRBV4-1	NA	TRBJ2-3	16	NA	CASSQVFSPATDTQYF	TGCGCCAGCAGCCAAGTGTTCTCCCCGGCCACAGATACGCAGTATTTT